The 27 T cell receptor beta chains listed next were all sequenced from one sample in a study of T cells in Graves' hyperthyroidism and ophthalmopathy. Template material for amplifying TCR beta CDR3 regions consisted of RNA transcripts. Researchers ran a first-round RT-PCR on the TCR CDR3 using the HTBI primer set. TCRdb analysed the multiplex PCR reads with MiXCR anew, one entry per CDR3 protein. This repertoire shows 660,000 or so distinct CDR3 sequences, roughly 20% found once; its top ten account for roughly 30%. The sample was blood. These receptors came from a man aged 25-45 years with Graves' ophthalmopathy.

This clonotype showed up just a few times. The CDR3 sequence: CASSEALWALSYEQYF. CDR3 nucleotides: TGTGCCAGCAGTGAAGCGCTTTGGGCGCTGAGCTACGAGCAGTACTTC. The chain joins TRBV2 to TRBJ2-7; D gene ambiguous. The CDR3 sequence is 16 residues long. CDR1 is SNHLY, CDR2 FYNNEI, per germline. V lost 0 bases, J lost 3 bases, and 15 bases lay in between.

The V call is TRBV29-1, the J call TRBJ2-7; 8 bases line up with TRBD1. The CDR3 contains 12 residues. Germline values: CDR1 SQVTM, CDR2 ANQGSEA. J was trimmed by 3 bases and V by 6 bases; bases with no gene match: 4. CDR3 coding DNA: TGCAGCGTCCGGACAGGGAGCTACGAGCAGTACTTC. This translates into CSVRTGSYEQYF.

At least ten counts were recorded for this clonotype. This chain uses TRBV12-3 or TRBV12-4 with TRBJ2-5; perhaps TRBD2 as D (6 bases). Deletions cut 1 base from V and 0 bases from J, with 9 bases between. The CDR3 covers 15 residues. CDR3 nucleotide sequence: TGTGCCAGCAGTTTAGTTCGGGGGTACCAAGAGACCCAGTACTTC. As protein: CASSLVRGYQETQYF.

This clonotype came up a few times. V gene TRBV12-3 or TRBV12-4 combines with J gene TRBJ2-2; the D call may be TRBD1 or TRBD2 (5 bases each). This CDR3 is 14 amino acids long. Trimming removed 5 bases from V and 5 bases from J, with 12 bases in between. CDR3 amino acids: CASSPLWGTGELFF. CDR3 in DNA: TGTGCCAGCAGTCCCCTCTGGGGGACCGGGGAGCTGTTTTTT.

The chain carries TRBV20-1 and TRBJ2-1, with 13 bases identical to TRBD2. The V and J ends lost 4 bases and 8 bases, in that order; junction bases with no gene match: 5. CDR3 length equals 14 residues. Looked up from germline, CDR1 is DFQATT and CDR2 is SNEGSKA (reference sequence). The CDR3 sequence is CSATTSGRSDEQFF. The DNA for the CDR3 is TGCAGTGCTACGACTAGCGGGAGGTCTGATGAGCAGTTCTTC.

To note about this clonotype: One end of the junction is discordant with germline, which a read error may explain. CDR3 in DNA: TGTGCCAGCAGCAAAGACTGGATAGGGCAGCCCCAGCATTTT. The encoded protein is CASSKDWIGQPQHF. The chain links TRBV4-2 to TRBJ1-5; D uncertain. In germline, CDR1 is LGHNA, CDR2 YNFKEQ. The CDR3 consists of 14 residues.

Note on this clonotype: This CDR3 is missing its conserved last phenylalanine or tryptophan, likely due to a read error. The rearrangement uses TRBV24-1 and TRBJ2-5, with 7 bases matching TRBD2. The CDR3 runs to 13 residues. The germline CDR1 and CDR2 sequences are KGHDR and SFDVKD. The V and J ends lost 7 bases and 5 bases, in that order; junction bases with no gene match: 6. Here the CDR3 reads CATSRLGGETQYL. The CDR3 DNA is TGTGCCACCAGCCGTCTGGGAGGGGAGACCCAGTACCTC.

The rearrangement joins TRBV9 to TRBJ2-2; D gene unclear. Germline loops: CDR1 SGDLS, CDR2 YYNGEE. This CDR3 has 15 residues. V was cut by 0 bases and J by 1 base, with 7 bases left in between. CDR3 residues: CASSVGTVNTGELFF. CDR3 DNA: TGTGCCAGCAGCGTAGGGACCGTGAACACCGGGGAGCTGTTTTTT.

Details on this clonotype: The conserved phenylalanine or tryptophan is not found at the CDR3 terminus, so this likely reflects a read error. V is TRBV5-5 and J is TRBJ1-1, with D maybe TRBD1 (6 bases). Per germline, CDR1 SGHKS and CDR2 YYEKEE (reference sequence). The CDR3 contains 13 residues. Trimming took off 4 bases at V and 3 bases at J, with 10 bases between the two ends. CDR3 DNA: TGTGCCAGCAGCCTACAGGGACACACTGAAGCTTTCCTT. Encoded protein: CASSLQGHTEAFL.

This clonotype has at least ten counts. J is TRBJ1-1 and V is TRBV27, with unresolved D. V lost 2 bases to trimming and J lost 0 bases, with 7 bases between them. There are 14 residues in the CDR3. CDR1 is MNHEY and CDR2 is SMNVEV in the germline V gene (reference sequence). This chain's CDR3 is CASSLTELNTEAFF. CDR3 DNA: TGTGCCAGCAGTTTAACGGAGCTGAACACTGAAGCTTTCTTT.

The gene calls are TRBV14 and TRBJ2-2; 10 bases line up with TRBD2. Germline V lookup: CDR1 SGHDN, CDR2 FVKESK. This CDR3 spans 15 amino acids. V shed 1 base and J 8 bases; nucleotides not matched to a gene: 4. DNA of the CDR3: TGTGCCAGCAGCCAAGTCCCTAGCGGGAGAGGGGAGCTGTTTTTT. It is translated as CASSQVPSGRGELFF.

V and J are TRBV28 and TRBJ1-6, with 10 nucleotides matching TRBD1. The CDR3 is 16 amino acids. From germline, CDR1 is MDHEN and CDR2 SYDVKM. The junction had 3 bases not matched to a gene; V was cut back by 3 bases and J by 4 bases. CDR3 region: CASSFRDRGYNSPLHF. As DNA, the CDR3 is TGTGCCAGCAGTTTCCGGGACAGGGGATATAATTCACCCCTCCACTTT.

This clonotype was detected many times. The J gene is TRBJ1-2, the V gene TRBV30; 7 bases map to TRBD1. Germline CDR1 and CDR2: GTSNPN and SVGIG (reference sequence). The ends lost 3 bases at V and 7 bases at J; junction bases unmatched: 5. CDR3 size: 12 residues. The CDR3 loop is CAWSEYRGGYTF. Written as DNA, the CDR3 is TGTGCCTGGAGCGAATACAGGGGTGGCTACACCTTC.

The V call is TRBV27, the J call TRBJ2-2, with TRBD1 matching over 7 bases. CDR1 MNHEY and CDR2 SMNVEV come from the germline V gene (reference sequence). The CDR3 spans 14 residues. V shed 4 bases and J 6 bases; nucleotides not matched to a gene: 5. CDR3 in amino acids: CASSYSTGPGELFF. The CDR3 coding sequence is TGTGCCAGCAGTTACTCGACAGGGCCCGGGGAGCTGTTTTTT.

In nucleotides, the CDR3 is TGTGCCAGCCGTGACTTGGAGGAGGCGGACACTGAAGCTTTCTTT. Translation: CASRDLEEADTEAFF. The chain uses TRBV27 and TRBJ1-1, with D hard to call. The V gene lost 8 bases and the J gene lost 3 bases, with 19 bases spanning the gap. This CDR3 is 15 amino acids long. The germline gives CDR1 MNHEY, CDR2 SMNVEV (reference sequence).

This clonotype was counted many times. V and J are TRBV7-2 and TRBJ2-1; the match to TRBD2 covers 12 bases. The CDR3 totals 15 residues. Germline values: CDR1 SGHTA, CDR2 FQGNSA. V shed 5 bases and J 8 bases; nucleotides not matched to a gene: 7. This CDR3 is CASSPSGRAGDEQFF. Here the CDR3 DNA reads TGTGCCAGCAGCCCTAGCGGGAGGGCCGGGGATGAGCAGTTCTTC. The full variable domain, rest sourced from reference TRBV7-2 and TRBJ2-1, is GAGVSQSPSNKVTEKGKDVELRCDPISGHTALYWYRQSLGQGLEFLIYFQGNSAPDKSGLPSDRFSAERTGGSVSTLTIQRTQQEDSAVYLCASSPSGRAGDEQFFGPGTRLTVL.

This clonotype was counted at least ten times. V and J are TRBV6-1 and TRBJ1-2; no clear D. Germline V gene lookup returns CDR1 MNHNS and CDR2 SASEGT. The CDR3 runs 14 residues. Trimming cost V 6 bases and J 0 bases, with 11 bases left between them. CDR3 DNA: TGTGCCAGCAGCCGCGGAGGTACTAACTATGGCTACACCTTC. As protein: CASSRGGTNYGYTF.

This clonotype appeared many times. The chain couples TRBV28 to TRBJ2-7; possible D gene TRBD2, 5 bases. Trimming left V 6 bases short and J 3 bases short, with 12 bases between. The CDR3 is 13 amino acids. Germline values: CDR1 MDHEN, CDR2 SYDVKM. The CDR3 nucleotides read TGTGCCAGCAGCCCACTGGGAGTCTACGAGCAGTACTTC. Its protein is CASSPLGVYEQYF.

The chain is built from TRBV7-9 and TRBJ2-4, with 7 bases lining up with TRBD1. Losses at the gene ends were 5 bases for V and 1 base for J; bases not matched to a gene: 11. Germline V CDR1 and CDR2: SEHNR, FQNEAQ (reference sequence). CDR3 size: 17 residues. CDR3: CASSPRDSYKAKNIQYF. The CDR3 DNA is TGTGCCAGCAGCCCTAGGGACAGCTATAAGGCCAAAAACATTCAGTACTTC.

V and J are TRBV12-3 or TRBV12-4 and TRBJ2-3; D might be TRBD1 or TRBD2, each matching 6 bases. The V and J ends lost 3 bases and 0 bases respectively, with 28 bases between them. The CDR3 consists of 21 residues. CDR3 bases: TGTGCCAGCAGTTTCAACAGTCGGGGCCGGGGGCGGATTGTTAGCACAGATACGCAGTATTTT. This encodes CASSFNSRGRGRIVSTDTQYF.

J is TRBJ2-2 and V is TRBV6-5, with 11 bases that match TRBD1. The germline V gene has CDR1 MNHEY and CDR2 SVGAGI. With V trimmed by 2 bases and J by 5 bases, 10 bases remained unmatched. This CDR3 contains 18 residues. The CDR3 DNA sequence: TGTGCCAGCAGTTACCCCCAGGGCGGACAGGGGGCTACCGGGGAGCTGTTTTTT. It translates to CASSYPQGGQGATGELFF.

This clonotype was detected a few times. The chain carries TRBV29-1 and TRBJ2-5, with 9 bases fitting TRBD1. CDR1 and CDR2 from the germline V gene are SQVTM and ANQGSEA. The junction had 9 bases not matched to a gene; V was cut back by 8 bases and J by 2 bases. The CDR3 spans 14 residues. The CDR3 reads CSTPGQGVQETQYF. In nucleotides, the CDR3 is TGCAGCACTCCGGGACAGGGTGTTCAAGAGACCCAGTACTTC.

This clonotype was seen a handful of times. The V call is TRBV7-9, the J call TRBJ1-4; 7 bases are a match to TRBD1. Per germline, CDR1 SEHNR and CDR2 FQNEAQ (reference sequence). J gave up 8 bases and V 3 bases, and 3 bases lay outside the gene matches. This CDR3 is built from 13 residues. The CDR3 nucleotides read TGTGCCAGCAGCTTGACAGGGACGGAAAAACTGTTTTTT. As protein: CASSLTGTEKLFF.

The J gene is TRBJ2-5, the V gene TRBV7-8; D possibly corresponds to TRBD1 (5 bases). Germline CDR1 reads SGHVS; CDR2 reads FQNEAQ. Trimming stripped 5 bases from V and 2 bases from J, with 15 bases between. This CDR3 spans 15 amino acids. The CDR3, as DNA: TGTGCCAGCAGCCAATCCTCAGGGCTGCAAGAGACCCAGTACTTC. As protein: CASSQSSGLQETQYF.

This clonotype was seen at least ten times. This chain connects TRBV20-1 to TRBJ2-1, with 9 positions matching TRBD1. Trimming took 5 bases from V and 6 from J; bases not matched to a gene: 8. CDR1 is DFQATT and CDR2 is SNEGSKA in the germline V gene (reference sequence). This CDR3 spans 14 amino acids. CDR3 nucleotides: TGCAGTGCTTCACAGGGGGCCAGGATCAATGAGCAGTTCTTC. This gives the protein CSASQGARINEQFF.

The CDR3 DNA reads TGTGCCAGCAGTGTCCTAGCGGGGGGAGCTGAGCAGTTCTTC. Its protein product is CASSVLAGGAEQFF. The chain joins TRBV28 to TRBJ2-1; 11 bases agree with TRBD2. The CDR3 totals 14 residues. V lost 5 bases and J lost 9; bases outside the gene matches: 6. Germline CDR1 reads MDHEN; CDR2 reads SYDVKM.

A few counts support this clonotype. V usage is TRBV20-1 and J usage is TRBJ2-1; D might be TRBD2 (5 bases). V was cut by 6 bases and J by 3 bases, with 21 bases left in between. The CDR3 extends over 16 amino acids. Germline CDR1 reads DFQATT; CDR2 reads SNEGSKA (reference sequence). The chain's CDR3 is CSADSHDGLLYNEQFF. For the CDR3, the DNA is TGCAGTGCAGACTCCCATGATGGACTGCTCTACAATGAGCAGTTCTTC.